Each of the 2 T cell receptor beta chains below was sequenced from the same sample in a study of preoperative IRX-2 immunotherapy in early breast cancer. The assay was immunoSEQ multiplex PCR, and TCRdb's table has in-frame clones only and misses some. The sample yields approximately 96,000 clones, more than 80% seen once. Treatment reported: preoperative locoregional IRX-2 cytokine immunotherapy. The source was tumor tissue, collected after IRX-2 immunotherapy. Receptors were obtained from a human donor with breast cancer.

The chain has TRBV5-1 and TRBJ2-4, with a weak D call TRBD2 (5 bases). The CDR3 consists of 17 residues. Trimming removed 0 bases at V and 3 bases at J, with 16 bases between. In germline, CDR1 is SGHRS, CDR2 YFSETQ. CDR3 in amino acids: CASSLAGGSNYKNIQYF. Written as DNA, the CDR3 is TGCGCCAGCAGCTTGGCCGGTGGGAGCAATTACAAAAACATTCAGTACTTC.

The chain recombines TRBV5-1 with TRBJ2-3; no clear D gene. Germline V gene sequence: CDR1 SGHRS, CDR2 YFSETQ. The CDR3 extends over 14 amino acids. Between the trimmed V and J ends, which lost 4 bases and 5 bases, there was a span of 14 bases. For the CDR3, the DNA is TGCGCCAGCAGCCCGCTAACCGACCGAGATACGCAGTATTTT. Translation: CASSPLTDRDTQYF.